The source of this T cell receptor (beta chain) is a study of shared clonotypes between healthy human individuals. This CDR3 is built from 16 residues. J gave up 9 bases and V 5 bases, and 14 bases lay outside the gene matches. Germline V gene sequence: CDR1 MNHEY, CDR2 SMNVEV (reference sequence). Terminally differentiated effector memory CD45RA+ cells were excluded from the naive CD8 cells, which were CD45RO-negative and positively selected for CCR7. Sequenced by immunoSEQ multiplex PCR; TCRdb stores in-frame clones only, minus some. The table shows millions of clones, with approximately 94% occurring only once. Study outcomes and limitations: Incomplete sequencing of sorted subsets was indicated by rarefaction despite large depth.

For this clone: The antigen remains undetermined.

The gene calls are TRBV27 and TRBJ2-1; 9 bases fit TRBD2. The TCR sequence derives from a man aged 18 to 29 in good health. Some clones in this sample may be carry-over from other donors' samples. Material: naive CD8+ T cells from PBMCs. CDR3 in DNA: TGTGCCAGCAGTCAACGGTGGCGAGCGGGAGGTGTTGAGCAGTTCTTC. Residues: CASSQRWRAGGVEQFF.